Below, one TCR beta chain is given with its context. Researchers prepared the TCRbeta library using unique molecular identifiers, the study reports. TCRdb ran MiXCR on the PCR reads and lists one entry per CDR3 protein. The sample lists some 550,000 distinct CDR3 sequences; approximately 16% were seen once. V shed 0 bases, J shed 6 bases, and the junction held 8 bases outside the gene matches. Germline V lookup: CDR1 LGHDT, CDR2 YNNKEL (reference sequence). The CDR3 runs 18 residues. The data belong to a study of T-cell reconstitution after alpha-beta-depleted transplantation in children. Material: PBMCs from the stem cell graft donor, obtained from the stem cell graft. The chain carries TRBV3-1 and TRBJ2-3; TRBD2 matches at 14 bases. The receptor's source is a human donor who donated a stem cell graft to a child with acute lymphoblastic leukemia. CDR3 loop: CASSQEWGLAGEADTQYF. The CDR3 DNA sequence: TGTGCCAGCAGCCAAGAGTGGGGACTAGCGGGAGAGGCGGATACGCAGTATTTT.